These 4 T cell receptor beta chains originate from one sample sequenced in a study of human T cells and chemical hapten exposure. TCRdb re-called the RACE reads through MiXCR, storing one row per CDR3 protein. Of 90,000 to 110,000 distinct CDR3 sequences in the sample, roughly a tenth were seen once. The time point is: patch test 2, 6 weeks after DPC sensitization. Noted treatment: therapeutic diphenylcyclopropenone sensitization with weekly scalp DPC. The material sequenced was whole blood, taken in connection with sensitization to the hapten diphenylcyclopropenone (DPC). These receptor sequences come from a woman in her thirties or forties with alopecia areata. Some clones in this sample may be carry-over from other donors' samples.

This clonotype was recorded many times. V gene TRBV7-9 combines with J gene TRBJ2-1; D possibly corresponds to TRBD1 (5 bases). The CDR3 sequence is 14 residues long. Germline V gene data show CDR1 as SEHNR and CDR2 as FQNEAQ (reference sequence). Between the trimmed V and J ends, which lost 6 bases and 3 bases, there was a span of 12 bases. The CDR3 nucleotides read TGTGCCAGCAGTTCGGCACAGGACTACAATGAGCAGTTCTTC. Its translation: CASSSAQDYNEQFF.

This clonotype was seen more than once but under ten times. V gene TRBV20-1 combines with J gene TRBJ1-1, with a weak D call TRBD1 (5 bases). CDR3 length: 13 amino acids. Germline V gene sequence: CDR1 DFQATT, CDR2 SNEGSKA (reference sequence). V was cut by 0 bases and J by 13 bases, with 18 bases left in between. The CDR3 region has the DNA TGCAGTGCTAGAGACCCCGACAGCAAGGATGGTTTCTTT. Its protein product is CSARDPDSKDGFF.

This clonotype showed up just a few times. The chain is built from TRBV7-2 and TRBJ2-3, with D unclear. This CDR3 has 14 residues. V lost 5 bases to trimming and J lost 6 bases, with 15 bases between them. Looked up from germline, CDR1 is SGHTA and CDR2 is FQGNSA. CDR3: CASSKSYGADTQYF. The CDR3 DNA sequence: TGTGCCAGCAGCAAAAGCTACGGAGCGGATACGCAGTATTTT.

This clonotype has a count of ten or more. The rearrangement links TRBV11-3 to TRBJ2-7; the match to TRBD1 covers 11 bases. The junction had 8 bases not matched to a gene; V was cut back by 4 bases and J by 6 bases. The CDR3 sequence is 15 residues long. The germline V gene encodes CDR1 SGHNT and CDR2 YENEEA. The CDR3 bases are TGTGCCAGCAGCTCGGGACAGGGGGGTGACGGCGAGCAGTACTTC. Its protein product is CASSSGQGGDGEQYF.